These 28 T cell receptor beta chains were sequenced from one sample in a study of a mutant IDH1 vaccine in newly diagnosed glioma. Antigen specificity for these receptors is unknown. Generated by immunoSEQ multiplex PCR, the TCRdb table keeps only in-frame clones and is missing some. Of 25,000 to 30,000 clones listed, around three quarters were seen once; the top ten hold about 7.9%. As for time point: week 35, safety follow-up. Each vaccine dose was 300 ug of mutant IDH1 20-mer peptide, with topical imiquimod. The starting material was PBMCs, obtained from a glioma patient whose treatment included an IDH1 peptide vaccine. Receptor source: a man aged 45-60 years with glioma.

The chain employs TRBV5-1 and TRBJ1-6; tentative D call: TRBD1 (5 bases). The CDR3 contains 15 residues. Germline CDR1 is SGHRS and CDR2 is YFSETQ. V gave up 0 bases and J gave up 5 bases, with 9 bases separating them. The CDR3 is CASSLAGRNNSPLHF. The CDR3 nucleotides are TGCGCCAGCAGCTTGGCGGGACGGAATAATTCACCCCTCCACTTT. The full variable domain, completed using reference TRBV5-1 and TRBJ1-6, is KAGVTQTPRYLIKTRGQQVTLSCSPISGHRSVSWYQQTPGQGLQFLFEYFSETQRNKGNFPGRFSGRQFSNSRSEMNVSTLELGDSALYLCASSLAGRNNSPLHFGNGTRLTVT.

This clone was found a few times. The chain carries TRBV6-6 and TRBJ2-1; 11 bases fit TRBD1. The germline CDR1 and CDR2 sequences are MNHNY and SVGAGI (reference sequence). J lost 6 bases, V lost 6 bases, and 4 bases had no gene match. This CDR3 is 14 amino acids long. CDR3 sequence (DNA): TGTGCCAGCAGGGCCGGGACAGGGGGCAATGAGCAGTTCTTC. It encodes CASRAGTGGNEQFF.

This chain joins TRBV29-1 and TRBJ1-2, with D perhaps TRBD1 (6 bases). This CDR3 comprises 11 residues. V was shortened by 6 bases and J by 4 bases, with 9 bases between the two germline ends. Looked up from germline, CDR1 is SQVTM and CDR2 is ANQGSEA. CDR3 sequence: CSVETGYGYTF. CDR3 DNA sequence: TGCAGCGTCGAGACAGGCTATGGCTACACCTTC.

The CDR3 is CASSLRTGLNEKLFF. The CDR3, as DNA: TGTGCCAGCAGCCTACGGACAGGGCTCAATGAAAAACTGTTTTTT. V and J are TRBV7-9 and TRBJ1-4, with 8 nucleotides matching TRBD1. The V and J ends lost 5 bases and 5 bases, in that order; junction bases with no gene match: 7. The germline gives CDR1 SEHNR, CDR2 FQNEAQ (reference sequence). CDR3 length: 15 amino acids.

The genes are TRBV9 and TRBJ1-1; unclear D gene. The CDR3 is 13 amino acids. The V and J ends lost 4 bases and 11 bases respectively, with 18 bases between them. CDR1 SGDLS and CDR2 YYNGEE come from the germline V gene. Written as DNA, the CDR3 is TGTGCCAGCAGCCCCCGCCAGCACCAGAGCGCTTTCTTT. It specifies CASSPRQHQSAFF. Full variable domain (outside the CDR3, taken from reference TRBV9 and TRBJ1-1): DSGVTQTPKHLITATGQRVTLRCSPRSGDLSVYWYQQSLDQGLQFLIQYYNGEERAKGNILERFSAQQFPDLHSELNLSSLELGDSALYFCASSPRQHQSAFFGQGTRLTVV.

The V call is TRBV25-1, the J call TRBJ2-5; possibly TRBD1 for D (6 bases). V was shortened by 1 base and J by 5 bases, with 14 bases between the two germline ends. This CDR3 is 15 amino acids long. CDR1 and CDR2 (germline): MGHDK, SYGVNS. CDR3 bases: TGTGCCAGCAGTGAATCTCAACAGGGTAGGGAGACCCAGTACTTC. This sequence encodes CASSESQQGRETQYF.

V is TRBV6-1 and J is TRBJ1-5; the D is unclear. Germline CDR1 MNHNS, CDR2 SASEGT. V was clipped by 0 bases and J by 1 base, with 13 bases between them. The CDR3 extends over 17 amino acids. The CDR3, as DNA: TGTGCCAGCAGTGAAGCGCTTTATTCTCCCAGCAATCAGCCCCAGCATTTT. Amino acid sequence: CASSEALYSPSNQPQHF.

As to this clone: Given the absence of the conserved phenylalanine or tryptophan at the CDR3 end, a read error is likely. The limits of the CDR3 on the DNA are not certain, so only TCRdb's listed CDR3 is given. The rearrangement joins TRBV3-2 to TRBJ2-7. TRBV3-2 corresponds to a pseudogene. Including both end residues, the CDR3 is 9 amino acids long. CDR3 residues: CASSQGTAH.

The genes are TRBV14 and TRBJ2-5; 8 positions match TRBD2. CDR1 is SGHDN and CDR2 is FVKESK in the germline V gene. CDR3 size: 14 residues. The ends lost 5 bases at V and 6 bases at J; junction bases unmatched: 8. CDR3 DNA sequence: TGTGCCAGCAGCGTCGGGAGGGGTCGAAAGACCCAGTACTTC. It is translated as CASSVGRGRKTQYF.

The chain carries TRBV19 and TRBJ1-5; 8 bases line up with TRBD1. This CDR3 contains 13 residues. CDR1 is LNHDA, CDR2 SQIVND, per germline (reference sequence). Trimming at V came to 10 bases and at J to 4 bases, leaving 6 bases not matched to a gene. This CDR3 is CATDRGLNQPQHF. The CDR3 coding sequence is TGTGCCACCGACAGGGGTCTGAATCAGCCCCAGCATTTT.

This chain joins TRBV29-1 and TRBJ2-1; no firm D call. Germline V lookup: CDR1 SQVTM, CDR2 ANQGSEA. V lost 2 bases and J lost 6, with 11 bases in between. The CDR3 runs to 13 residues. The CDR3: CSVEQVGGNEQFF. CDR3 DNA sequence: TGCAGCGTTGAACAGGTTGGTGGCAATGAGCAGTTCTTC.

The V gene is TRBV28, the J gene TRBJ2-4, with D perhaps matching TRBD1 or TRBD2 (6 bases each). The ends were cut back, 5 bases at V and 2 bases at J, with 19 bases in the middle. CDR1 and CDR2 (germline): MDHEN, SYDVKM. CDR3 length equals 17 residues. The CDR3 loop reads CASSRGGGTQSKNIQYF. CDR3 nucleotide sequence: TGTGCCAGCAGTCGGGGTGGGGGGACACAGTCCAAAAACATTCAGTACTTC.

The rearrangement links TRBV29-1 to TRBJ1-5, with 9 bases that match TRBD1. Germline V gene data show CDR1 as SQVTM and CDR2 as ANQGSEA. The CDR3 runs 18 residues. V was pared by 4 bases and J by 0 bases, with 13 bases of the junction left unmatched. The CDR3 DNA is TGCAGCGTTGTGGAATGGGACAGGGAGGAAAATAGCAATCAGCCCCAGCATTTT. It translates to CSVVEWDREENSNQPQHF.

The rearrangement uses TRBV6-1 and TRBJ2-7; 14 bases agree with TRBD2. Per the germline V gene, CDR1 is MNHNS and CDR2 is SASEGT. The CDR3 consists of 16 residues. Germline trimming cut 3 bases from V and 2 bases from J; bases unmatched to any gene: 3. The CDR3 DNA reads as TGTGCCAGCAGTGACCGACTAGCGGGAGGGACCTACGAGCAGTACTTC. Amino acid sequence: CASSDRLAGGTYEQYF.

The rearrangement links TRBV5-6 to TRBJ2-1; tentatively, D is TRBD1 (6 bases). Trimming pared 7 bases from V and 7 bases from J, leaving 12 bases between. CDR3 size: 12 residues. Germline loops: CDR1 SGHDT, CDR2 YYEEEE. The CDR3 loop reads CASSKGGNEQFF. The CDR3 DNA reads as TGTGCCAGCTCCAAAGGGGGAAATGAGCAGTTCTTC.

The chain employs TRBV19 and TRBJ1-5; no clear D gene. This CDR3 has 14 amino acids. V was clipped by 5 bases and J by 7 bases, with 15 bases between them. CDR1 and CDR2 from the germline V gene are LNHDA and SQIVND (reference sequence). Here the CDR3 DNA reads TGTGCCAGTAGTCCAGCCTACGGATGGCAGCCCCAGCATTTT. Translation: CASSPAYGWQPQHF.

The rearrangement links TRBV6-5 to TRBJ2-1, with 10 bases that match TRBD2. Germline V gene data show CDR1 as MNHEY and CDR2 as SVGAGI. The CDR3 totals 15 residues. V lost 5 bases, J lost 2 bases, and 3 bases stayed unmatched. The CDR3 region has the DNA TGTGCCAGCAGTCCCGGGACTAGCGCCTACAATGAGCAGTTCTTC. This sequence encodes CASSPGTSAYNEQFF.

This clone has just one count. The V gene is TRBV18, the J gene TRBJ1-1; possible D gene TRBD1, 5 bases. The germline gives CDR1 KGHSH, CDR2 LQKENI. The CDR3 contains 13 residues. V was trimmed by 6 bases and J by 2 bases, leaving 10 bases between them. CDR3 coding DNA: TGTGCCAGCTCCCCAGGACATAACACTGAAGCTTTCTTT. This codes for CASSPGHNTEAFF.

The chain has TRBV10-3 and TRBJ2-3; D tentatively reads TRBD1 or TRBD2 (5 bases each). Germline assignment: CDR1 ENHRY and CDR2 SYGVKD. This CDR3 spans 16 amino acids. V lost 0 bases, J lost 2 bases, and 12 bases lay in between. The CDR3 is CAISESRGTFTDTQYF. In nucleotides, the CDR3 is TGTGCCATCAGTGAGTCGAGAGGGACGTTCACAGATACGCAGTATTTT.

The rearrangement links TRBV7-9 to TRBJ1-1, with D unresolved. V dropped 1 base and J dropped 8 bases, with 5 bases sitting between them. The CDR3 length is 11 residues. Per germline, CDR1 SEHNR and CDR2 FQNEAQ (reference sequence). The CDR3 nucleotides read TGTGCCAGCAGCTTAGGGGTCGAAGCTTTCTTT. Its protein is CASSLGVEAFF.

The chain uses TRBV5-1 and TRBJ2-1; D ambiguous. The CDR3 has 12 amino acids. Germline V lookup: CDR1 SGHRS, CDR2 YFSETQ. The germline V and J ends were trimmed by 4 bases and 3 bases, with 5 bases remaining between them. The CDR3 DNA reads as TGCGCCAGCAGCCCCGACTACAATGAGCAGTTCTTC. The encoded protein is CASSPDYNEQFF. Filled out from reference TRBV5-1 and TRBJ2-1, the complete variable domain reads KAGVTQTPRYLIKTRGQQVTLSCSPISGHRSVSWYQQTPGQGLQFLFEYFSETQRNKGNFPGRFSGRQFSNSRSEMNVSTLELGDSALYLCASSPDYNEQFFGPGTRLTVL.

The chain employs TRBV7-2 and TRBJ1-5, with a possible D match to TRBD1 (5 bases). CDR1 is SGHTA, CDR2 FQGNSA, per germline. With 5 bases removed from V and 1 base from J, the gap between germline ends came to 12 bases. The CDR3 spans 15 residues. The CDR3 nucleotides are TGTGCCAGCAGCCCCGGCGGGGCCAGCAATCAGCCCCAGCATTTT. Its translation: CASSPGGASNQPQHF.

This chain joins TRBV7-9 and TRBJ2-1, with D perhaps TRBD1 (5 bases). With 5 bases removed from V and 9 bases from J, the gap between germline ends came to 17 bases. Germline V CDR1 and CDR2: SEHNR, FQNEAQ (reference sequence). This CDR3 comprises 14 residues. CDR3 amino acids: CASSGLRTWPEQFF. In DNA form, the CDR3 reads TGTGCCAGCAGCGGCCTTAGGACATGGCCTGAGCAGTTCTTC.

The chain combines TRBV19 with TRBJ2-5; D gene uncertain. Germline V gene lookup returns CDR1 LNHDA and CDR2 SQIVND (reference sequence). CDR3 length: 12 residues. V gave up 5 bases and J gave up 4 bases, with 8 bases separating them. The CDR3 loop reads CASSVARETQYF. The CDR3 DNA is TGTGCCAGTAGTGTAGCCCGAGAGACCCAGTACTTC.

This sequence joins TRBV4-2 and TRBJ2-1; maybe TRBD1 (5 bases). Germline V gene sequence: CDR1 LGHNA, CDR2 YNFKEQ. CDR3 length: 14 residues. V lost 1 base to trimming and J lost 6 bases, with 10 bases between them. The CDR3 loop reads CASSQASGSNEQFF. The CDR3 nucleotides read TGTGCCAGCAGCCAAGCGTCAGGGTCCAATGAGCAGTTCTTC.

This clone has just one count. This sequence joins TRBV19 and TRBJ1-1; no firm D call. Germline V gene lookup returns CDR1 LNHDA and CDR2 SQIVND (reference sequence). Trimming stripped 6 bases from V and 6 bases from J, with 5 bases between. CDR3 length: 10 amino acids. The CDR3 DNA is TGTGCCAGTAGAGGGCCTGAAGCTTTCTTT. Translation gives CASRGPEAFF.

This rearrangement joins TRBV6-6 to TRBJ2-1, with D unresolved. The CDR3 loop spans 13 amino acids. V lost 4 bases to trimming and J lost 7 bases, with 11 bases between them. Looked up from germline, CDR1 is MNHNY and CDR2 is SVGAGI (reference sequence). The CDR3 loop is CASSFLSDNEQFF. In DNA, the CDR3 is TGTGCCAGCAGTTTCCTCAGCGATAATGAGCAGTTCTTC.

This clone was observed a single time. The chain links TRBV25-1 to TRBJ1-1, with 7 bases that match TRBD1. Trimming at V came to 5 bases and at J to 7 bases, leaving 1 base not matched to a gene. The CDR3 spans 11 residues. CDR1 is MGHDK and CDR2 is SYGVNS in the germline V gene. Here the CDR3 DNA reads TGTGCCAGCAGTTGGGACAGTGAAGCTTTCTTT. Its protein is CASSWDSEAFF.